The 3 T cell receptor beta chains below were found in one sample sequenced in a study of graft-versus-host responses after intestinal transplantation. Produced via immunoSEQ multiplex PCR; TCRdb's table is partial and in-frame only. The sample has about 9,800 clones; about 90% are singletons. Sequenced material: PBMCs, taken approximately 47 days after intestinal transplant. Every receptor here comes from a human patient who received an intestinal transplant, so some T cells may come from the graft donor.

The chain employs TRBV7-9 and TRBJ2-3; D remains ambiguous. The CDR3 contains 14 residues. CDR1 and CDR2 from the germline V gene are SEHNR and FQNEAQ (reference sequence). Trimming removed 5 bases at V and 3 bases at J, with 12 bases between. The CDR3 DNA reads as TGTGCCAGCAGCCACGGAACGTTGACAGATACGCAGTATTTT. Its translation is CASSHGTLTDTQYF.

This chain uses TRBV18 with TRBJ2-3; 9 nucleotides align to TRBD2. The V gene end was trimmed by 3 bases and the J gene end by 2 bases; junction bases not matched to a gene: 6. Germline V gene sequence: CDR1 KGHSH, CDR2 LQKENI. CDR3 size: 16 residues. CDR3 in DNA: TGTGCCAGCTCACCCTTTGAGCGGGAGGCCACAGATACGCAGTATTTT. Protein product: CASSPFEREATDTQYF. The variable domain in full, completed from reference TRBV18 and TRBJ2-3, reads NAGVMQNPRHLVRRRGQEARLRCSPMKGHSHVYWYRQLPEEGLKFMVYLQKENIIDESGMPKERFSAEFPKEGPSILRIQQVVRGDSAAYFCASSPFEREATDTQYFGPGTRLTVL.

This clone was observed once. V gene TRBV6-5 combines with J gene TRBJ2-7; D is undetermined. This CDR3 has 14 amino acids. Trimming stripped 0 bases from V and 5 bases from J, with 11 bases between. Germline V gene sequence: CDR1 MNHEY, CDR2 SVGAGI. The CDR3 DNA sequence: TGTGCCAGCAGTTACTCGAGGTGGAAGCACGAGCAGTACTTC. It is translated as CASSYSRWKHEQYF.